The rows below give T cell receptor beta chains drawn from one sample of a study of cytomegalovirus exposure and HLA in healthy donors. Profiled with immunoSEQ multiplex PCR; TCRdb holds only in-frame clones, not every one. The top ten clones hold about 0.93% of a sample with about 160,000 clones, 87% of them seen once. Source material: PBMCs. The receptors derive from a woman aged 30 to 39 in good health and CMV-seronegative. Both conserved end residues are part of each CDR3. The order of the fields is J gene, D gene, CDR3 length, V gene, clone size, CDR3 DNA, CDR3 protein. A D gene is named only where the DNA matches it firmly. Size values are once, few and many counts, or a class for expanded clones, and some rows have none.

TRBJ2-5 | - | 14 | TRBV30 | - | TGTGCCTGGAGTGCTGGGCGAGCCCAAGAGACCCAGTACTTC | CAWSAGRAQETQYF
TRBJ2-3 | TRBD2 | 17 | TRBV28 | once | TGTGCCAGCAGTTTATATCCGGGACTAGTTAGCACAGATACGCAGTATTTT | CASSLYPGLVSTDTQYF
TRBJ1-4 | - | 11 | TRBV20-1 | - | TGCAGTGCTCCAGAGACGGGAAAACTGTTTTTT | CSAPETGKLFF
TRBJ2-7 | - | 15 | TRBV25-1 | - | TGTGCCAGCAGTGAATGGGGGACAAAAGTCTACGAGCAGTACTTC | CASSEWGTKVYEQYF
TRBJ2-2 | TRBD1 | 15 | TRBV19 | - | TGTGCCAGTAGGACAGGGGGCTTAAGAACCGGGGAGCTGTTTTTT | CASRTGGLRTGELFF
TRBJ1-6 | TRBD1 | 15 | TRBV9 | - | TGTGCCAGCAGCGTAAATGTACAGGGGAATTCAGCCCTCCACTTT | CASSVNVQGNSALHF
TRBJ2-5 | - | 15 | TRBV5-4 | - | TGTGCCAGCAGCTTCTTATCAGGGGTTGGGGAGACCCAGTACTTC | CASSFLSGVGETQYF
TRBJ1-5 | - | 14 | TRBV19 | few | TGTGCCAGTAGCGGCGGATTTAGCAATCAGCCCCAGCATTTT | CASSGGFSNQPQHF
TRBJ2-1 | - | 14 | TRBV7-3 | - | TGTGCCAGCAGCTTCGGGCAGGGCCACAATGAGCAGTTCTTC | CASSFGQGHNEQFF
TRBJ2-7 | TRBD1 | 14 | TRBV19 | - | TGTGCCAGTAGTACGGGGACAGCTAGCTACGAGCAGTACTTC | CASSTGTASYEQYF
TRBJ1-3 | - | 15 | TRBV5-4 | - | TGTGCCAGCAGCATCCCGGGACAACCTGGAAACACCATATATTTT | CASSIPGQPGNTIYF
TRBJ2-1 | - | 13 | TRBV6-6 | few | TGTGCCGCCACCGCGGCGTCCGTGGGTGAGCAGTTCTTC | CAATAASVGEQFF
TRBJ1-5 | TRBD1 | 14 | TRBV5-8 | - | TGTGCCAGCAGCTTGGGTACAGGGGACCAGCCCCAGCATTTT | CASSLGTGDQPQHF
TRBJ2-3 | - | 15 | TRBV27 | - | TGTGCCAGCACCGACAGGTATCCTAGCACAGATACGCAGTATTTT | CASTDRYPSTDTQYF
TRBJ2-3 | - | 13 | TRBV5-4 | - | TGTGCCAGCAGGTTGGCGGGATCAGATACGCAGTATTTT | CASRLAGSDTQYF
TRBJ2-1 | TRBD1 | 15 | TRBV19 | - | TGTGCCAGTAGTATAGGGGACAGGGGGATAGATGAGCAGTTCTTC | CASSIGDRGIDEQFF
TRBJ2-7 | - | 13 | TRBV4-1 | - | TGCGCCAGCAGCCAAGATTTACCAGTCGAGCAGTACTTC | CASSQDLPVEQYF
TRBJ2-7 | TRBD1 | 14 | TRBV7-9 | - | TGTGCCAGCAGCTTAGCGGGACAGGGAGGCGAGCAGTACTTC | CASSLAGQGGEQYF
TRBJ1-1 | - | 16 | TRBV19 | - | TGTGCCAGTAGTATACGGGGGGGCCACGGGGTCGCTGAAGCTTTCTTT | CASSIRGGHGVAEAFF
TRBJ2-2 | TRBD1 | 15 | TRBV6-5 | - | TGTGCCAGCAGGAATGACAGGGGGCAGGTCGGGGAGCTGTTTTTT | CASRNDRGQVGELFF
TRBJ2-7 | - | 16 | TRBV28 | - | TGTGCCAGCAGGTCTGTAAAACGACAGCCTTTCTACGAGCAGTACTTC | CASRSVKRQPFYEQYF
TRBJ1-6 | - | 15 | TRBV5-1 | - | TGCGCCAGCAGCTTGGAGGCGGCGGGTGGTTCACCCCTCCACTTT | CASSLEAAGGSPLHF
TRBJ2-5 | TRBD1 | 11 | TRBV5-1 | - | TGCGCCAGCAGCTACGGACAGGAGCAGTACTTC | CASSYGQEQYF